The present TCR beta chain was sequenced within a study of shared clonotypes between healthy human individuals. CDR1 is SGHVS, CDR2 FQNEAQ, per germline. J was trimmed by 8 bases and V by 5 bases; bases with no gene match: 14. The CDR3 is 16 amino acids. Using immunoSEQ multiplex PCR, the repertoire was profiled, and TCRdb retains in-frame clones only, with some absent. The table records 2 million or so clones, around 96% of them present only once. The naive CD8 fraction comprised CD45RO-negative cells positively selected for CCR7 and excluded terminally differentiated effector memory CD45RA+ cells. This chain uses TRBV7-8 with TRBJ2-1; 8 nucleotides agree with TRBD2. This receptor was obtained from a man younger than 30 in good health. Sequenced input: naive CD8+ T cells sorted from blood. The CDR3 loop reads CASSAFWTSSRDEQFF. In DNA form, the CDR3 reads TGTGCCAGCAGCGCCTTCTGGACTAGCTCTCGAGATGAGCAGTTCTTC.